The rows below give T cell receptor beta chains drawn from one sample of a study of T cells after yellow fever vaccination. MiXCR, applied by TCRdb to the 5' RACE reads, yields one record per CDR3 protein. The sample has some 320,000 distinct CDR3 sequences; roughly 8.7% are singletons. Sequencing used CD4+ T cells sorted from PBMCs, obtained 5 days after the yellow fever booster vaccination. All receptors derive from a man younger than 35 who received the YFV17D yellow fever vaccine. Both conserved end residues are part of each CDR3. The D gene is left open where the match is weak. Clone size is given for some rows only: seen once, a few or many times, or a class if the clone is expanded.

CDR3: CAISRGGPAEAFF; DNA: TGTGCCATCTCGAGGGGGGGGCCGGCTGAAGCTTTCTTT; length: 13; size: few; D: NA; V: TRBV7-9; J: TRBJ1-1
CDR3: CASSPLLIGGTTQSGANVLTF; DNA: TGTGCCAGCTCACCCCTCCTTATAGGGGGGACTACACAGTCTGGGGCCAACGTCCTGACTTTC; length: 21; size: once; D: NA; V: TRBV18; J: TRBJ2-6
CDR3: CASSEGHLGTGNTIYF; DNA: TGTGCCAGCAGTGAAGGGCATCTCGGGACTGGAAACACCATATATTTT; length: 16; size: NA; D: NA; V: TRBV6-1; J: TRBJ1-3
CDR3: CASSLLRGVVEETQYF; DNA: TGTGCCAGCAGCCTTCTCAGGGGGGTGGTGGAAGAGACCCAGTACTTC; length: 16; size: few; D: NA; V: TRBV7-9; J: TRBJ2-5
CDR3: CASSFPGTGNEKLFF; DNA: TGTGCCAGCAGTTTCCCCGGGACAGGGAATGAAAAACTGTTTTTT; length: 15; size: NA; D: TRBD1; V: TRBV28; J: TRBJ1-4
CDR3: CASSRRSGGHSGNTIYF; DNA: TGTGCCAGCAGCCGAAGGTCGGGAGGGCACTCTGGAAACACCATATATTTT; length: 17; size: NA; D: NA; V: TRBV7-2; J: TRBJ1-3
CDR3: CASSLASGGFTDTQYF; DNA: TGTGCCAGCAGCTTAGCTAGCGGGGGGTTCACAGATACGCAGTATTTT; length: 16; size: many; D: TRBD2; V: TRBV7-2; J: TRBJ2-3
CDR3: CASSLRLGVGQRGYEQFF; DNA: TGTGCCAGCAGCTTACGTCTGGGCGTGGGACAGAGAGGCTATGAGCAGTTCTTC; length: 18; size: NA; D: TRBD1; V: TRBV7-9; J: TRBJ2-1
CDR3: CASSQGQGGGYTF; DNA: TGCGCCAGCAGCCAAGGGCAGGGGGGTGGCTACACCTTC; length: 13; size: NA; D: TRBD1; V: TRBV4-1; J: TRBJ1-2
CDR3: CASSPQAANNEQFF; DNA: TGTGCCAGCAGCCCCCAGGCGGCCAACAATGAGCAGTTCTTC; length: 14; size: many; D: NA; V: TRBV7-9; J: TRBJ2-1
CDR3: CSGGTGDNEQFF; DNA: TGCAGCGGTGGAACAGGGGACAATGAGCAGTTCTTC; length: 12; size: few; D: TRBD1; V: TRBV29-1; J: TRBJ2-1
CDR3: CAWEISGTQYF; DNA: TGTGCCTGGGAGATCAGCGGAACCCAGTACTTC; length: 11; size: many; D: NA; V: TRBV30; J: TRBJ2-5
CDR3: CASSLVYRLNTEAFF; DNA: TGTGCCAGCAGCTTAGTGTACAGGTTGAACACTGAAGCTTTCTTT; length: 15; size: NA; D: NA; V: TRBV7-2; J: TRBJ1-1
CDR3: CASSPPRQGATDTQYF; DNA: TGTGCCAGCTCACCACCGCGGCAGGGGGCAACAGATACGCAGTATTTT; length: 16; size: many; D: TRBD1; V: TRBV18; J: TRBJ2-3
CDR3: CASSFQRGGEGELFF; DNA: TGCGCCAGCAGCTTCCAGCGGGGGGGCGAAGGGGAGCTGTTTTTT; length: 15; size: few; D: TRBD2; V: TRBV5-1; J: TRBJ2-2
CDR3: CASSLVGTGSTDTQYF; DNA: TGTGCCAGCAGCTTAGTCGGGACAGGGAGCACAGATACGCAGTATTTT; length: 16; size: NA; D: TRBD1; V: TRBV7-2; J: TRBJ2-3
CDR3: CASSEFGRETQYF; DNA: TGTGCCAGCAGTGAATTTGGAAGGGAGACCCAGTACTTC; length: 13; size: NA; D: NA; V: TRBV25-1; J: TRBJ2-5
CDR3: CASSVLSSGGAKDTQYF; DNA: TGTGCCAGCAGTGTTCTATCTAGCGGGGGGGCCAAAGATACGCAGTATTTT; length: 17; size: few; D: TRBD2; V: TRBV27; J: TRBJ2-3
CDR3: CASSPGTSPDEQFF; DNA: TGTGCCAGCAGCCCAGGGACTAGCCCGGATGAGCAGTTCTTC; length: 14; size: few; D: TRBD2; V: TRBV7-3; J: TRBJ2-1
CDR3: CASSQPGFTDTQYF; DNA: TGTGCCAGCAGCCAGCCAGGGTTCACAGATACGCAGTATTTT; length: 14; size: NA; D: NA; V: TRBV14; J: TRBJ2-3
CDR3: CASSMGTAPEKLFF; DNA: TGTGCCAGTAGTATGGGGACAGCTCCTGAAAAACTGTTTTTT; length: 14; size: NA; D: TRBD1; V: TRBV19; J: TRBJ1-4
CDR3: CASTGMEQTQYF; DNA: TGTGCCAGCACCGGAATGGAGCAGACCCAGTACTTC; length: 12; size: NA; D: NA; V: TRBV5-6; J: TRBJ2-5
CDR3: CASSFPGKSDTQYF; DNA: TGTGCCAGCAGCTTTCCAGGGAAATCAGATACGCAGTATTTT; length: 14; size: few; D: NA; V: TRBV11-1; J: TRBJ2-3
CDR3: CASSSGGTVTF; DNA: TGTGCCAGCAGCTCAGGCGGGACAGTGACCTTC; length: 11; size: NA; D: TRBD1; V: TRBV7-3; J: TRBJ1-2